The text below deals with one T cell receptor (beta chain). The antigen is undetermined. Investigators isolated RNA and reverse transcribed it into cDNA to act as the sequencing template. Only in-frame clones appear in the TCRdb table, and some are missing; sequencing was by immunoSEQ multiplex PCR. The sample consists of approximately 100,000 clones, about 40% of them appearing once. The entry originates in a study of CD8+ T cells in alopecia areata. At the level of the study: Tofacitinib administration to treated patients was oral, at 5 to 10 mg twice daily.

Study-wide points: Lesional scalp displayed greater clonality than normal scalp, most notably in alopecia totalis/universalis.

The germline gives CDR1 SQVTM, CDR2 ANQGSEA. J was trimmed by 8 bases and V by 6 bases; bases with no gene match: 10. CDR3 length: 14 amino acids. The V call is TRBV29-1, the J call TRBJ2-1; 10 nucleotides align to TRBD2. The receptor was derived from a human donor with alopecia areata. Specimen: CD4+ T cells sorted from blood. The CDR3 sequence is CSVEREGPGYEQFF. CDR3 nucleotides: TGCAGCGTCGAGCGGGAGGGCCCGGGCTATGAGCAGTTCTTC.